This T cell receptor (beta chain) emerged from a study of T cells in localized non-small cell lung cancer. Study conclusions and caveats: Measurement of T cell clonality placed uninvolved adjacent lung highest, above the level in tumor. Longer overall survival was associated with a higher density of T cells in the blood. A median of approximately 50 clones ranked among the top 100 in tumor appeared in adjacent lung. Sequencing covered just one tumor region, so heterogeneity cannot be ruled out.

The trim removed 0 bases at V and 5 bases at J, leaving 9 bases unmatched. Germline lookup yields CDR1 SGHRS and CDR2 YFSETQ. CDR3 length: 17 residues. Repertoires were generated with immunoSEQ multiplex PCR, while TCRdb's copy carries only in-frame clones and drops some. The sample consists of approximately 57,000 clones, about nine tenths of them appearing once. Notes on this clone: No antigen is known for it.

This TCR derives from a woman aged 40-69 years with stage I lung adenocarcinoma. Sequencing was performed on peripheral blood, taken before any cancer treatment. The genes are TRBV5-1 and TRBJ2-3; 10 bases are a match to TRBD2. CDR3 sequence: CASSLAGSGGPRDTQYF. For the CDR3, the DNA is TGCGCCAGCAGCTTGGCGGGTAGCGGGGGGCCGAGAGATACGCAGTATTTT.